Below are 25 T cell receptor beta chains sequenced from a single sample in a study of shared clonotypes between healthy human individuals. TCRdb's table, derived via immunoSEQ multiplex PCR, lists solely in-frame clones and lacks some. The sample consists of about 1.5 million clones, approximately 98% of them appearing once. Input material: naive CD4+ T cells sorted from blood. Noted subset: CD45RA+ positively selected. Receptor source: a man aged 25 to 45 in good health.

The genes are TRBV11-2 and TRBJ2-7; 9 bases fit TRBD2. This CDR3 region has 15 residues. Germline lookup yields CDR1 SGHAT and CDR2 FQNNGV. V shed 5 bases and J 2 bases; nucleotides not matched to a gene: 7. The CDR3 nucleotides are TGTGCCAGCAGCGCCGGGACTAGCCCGACCTACGAGCAGTACTTC. Translation: CASSAGTSPTYEQYF. The variable domain in full, with the rest retrieved from reference TRBV11-2 and TRBJ2-7, is EAGVAQSPRYKIIEKRQSVAFWCNPISGHATLYWYQQILGQGPKLLIQFQNNGVVDDSQLPKDRFSAERLKGVDSTLKIQPAKLEDSAVYLCASSAGTSPTYEQYFGPGTRLTVT.

The V gene is TRBV5-1, the J gene TRBJ1-2; possibly TRBD1 for D (5 bases). V lost 4 bases to trimming and J lost 7 bases, with 17 bases between them. The CDR3 is 14 amino acids. Germline V gene lookup returns CDR1 SGHRS and CDR2 YFSETQ. DNA for the CDR3: TGCGCCAGCAGCCCCCGGGGGGAAACGGGTGGCTACACCTTC. This sequence encodes CASSPRGETGGYTF.

This clone was seen a single time. The chain recombines TRBV5-1 with TRBJ2-3; the D gene is possibly TRBD1 (6 bases). V was trimmed by 4 bases and J by 4 bases, leaving 13 bases between them. The CDR3 consists of 14 residues. Germline-derived CDR1 and CDR2 are SGHRS and YFSETQ. The CDR3 region is CASSGPGVPDTQYF. The CDR3 DNA reads as TGCGCCAGCAGCGGTCCAGGGGTCCCAGATACGCAGTATTTT.

This chain links TRBV11-3 with TRBJ2-3; D perhaps matches TRBD2 (6 bases). The CDR3 has 14 amino acids. Trimming left V 5 bases short and J 1 base short, with 10 bases between. CDR1 SGHNT and CDR2 YENEEA come from the germline V gene. The CDR3 here is CASSRDSGTDTQYF. DNA of the CDR3: TGTGCCAGCAGCCGGGACTCAGGCACAGATACGCAGTATTTT.

V is TRBV28 and J is TRBJ2-7; 7 bases agree with TRBD2. The germline CDR1 and CDR2 sequences are MDHEN and SYDVKM. Germline trimming cut 5 bases from V and 2 bases from J; bases unmatched to any gene: 12. CDR3 length equals 16 residues. CDR3 in amino acids: CASSTPDAAGPYEQYF. The CDR3 nucleotides read TGTGCCAGCAGTACCCCGGACGCAGCGGGACCCTACGAGCAGTACTTC.

This rearrangement joins TRBV6-6 to TRBJ2-7, with D possibly TRBD1 on 5 matching bases. CDR3 size: 13 residues. Germline V CDR1 and CDR2: MNHNY, SVGAGI (reference sequence). Trimming removed 4 bases at V and 6 bases at J, with 13 bases between. This chain's CDR3 is CASSLGETREQYF. CDR3 in DNA: TGTGCCAGCAGTTTAGGGGAAACTCGCGAGCAGTACTTC.

The chain recombines TRBV28 with TRBJ2-7, with TRBD1 matching 8 bases. Germline trimming cut 4 bases from V and 2 bases from J; bases unmatched to any gene: 7. CDR3 length: 15 residues. Germline CDR1 MDHEN, CDR2 SYDVKM. CDR3 in amino acids: CASSYGQGIAYEQYF. The CDR3 nucleotides read TGTGCCAGCAGTTACGGACAGGGAATAGCCTACGAGCAGTACTTC.

J is TRBJ1-5 and V is TRBV18, with 9 bases aligning to TRBD1. This CDR3 is 16 amino acids long. Germline-derived CDR1 and CDR2 are KGHSH and LQKENI. After removal of 2 bases from V and 4 bases from J, the junction contained 6 bases not matched to a gene. In DNA form, the CDR3 reads TGTGCCAGCTCACCATACAGGGGGCAACCTAATCAGCCCCAGCATTTT. It encodes CASSPYRGQPNQPQHF. Full variable domain (missing parts from reference TRBV18 and TRBJ1-5): NAGVMQNPRHLVRRRGQEARLRCSPMKGHSHVYWYRQLPEEGLKFMVYLQKENIIDESGMPKERFSAEFPKEGPSILRIQQVVRGDSAAYFCASSPYRGQPNQPQHFGDGTRLSIL.

The chain joins TRBV25-1 to TRBJ2-3; a possible D gene is TRBD1 (5 bases). Germline V gives CDR1 MGHDK, CDR2 SYGVNS. The CDR3 consists of 15 residues. V was shortened by 5 bases and J by 2 bases, with 14 bases between the two germline ends. CDR3 DNA sequence: TGTGCCAGCAGTCGACCAGGGATTGACACAGATACGCAGTATTTT. It specifies CASSRPGIDTDTQYF.

The chain has TRBV11-2 and TRBJ2-1; D possibly corresponds to TRBD2 (6 bases). The ends were cut back, 7 bases at V and 5 bases at J, with 15 bases in the middle. The CDR3 totals 14 residues. The V gene's germline CDR1 is SGHAT and CDR2 FQNNGV. DNA for the CDR3: TGTGCCAGCACCCAGATGGGACTCAACAATGAGCAGTTCTTC. It is translated as CASTQMGLNNEQFF.

The CDR3, as DNA: TGCGCCAGCATGGGGAGCTCCTACGAGCAGTACTTC. This codes for CASMGSSYEQYF. The chain joins TRBV5-1 to TRBJ2-7, with a tentative D call TRBD2 (5 bases). Germline V gene data show CDR1 as SGHRS and CDR2 as YFSETQ. The CDR3 extends over 12 amino acids. V lost 6 bases and J lost 0, with 7 bases in between.

Note on this clone: This sample includes further DNA sequences coding for the same CDR3. The V gene is TRBV29-1, the J gene TRBJ2-1; the D call may be TRBD1 or TRBD2 (7 bases each). Trimming shortened V by 6 bases and J by 7 bases, and 10 bases separated the two germline ends. Germline V gene lookup returns CDR1 SQVTM and CDR2 ANQGSEA. The CDR3 covers 11 residues. Here the CDR3 reads CSVRGGNEQFF. In DNA, the CDR3 is TGCAGCGTCAGGGGGGGGAATGAGCAGTTCTTC.

As to this clone: The same CDR3 can be traced to other DNA sequences in this sample. J is TRBJ2-7 and V is TRBV11-2; 8 bases line up with TRBD1. V gave up 6 bases and J gave up 0 bases; unmatched junction bases: 1. Germline V gene lookup returns CDR1 SGHAT and CDR2 FQNNGV. The CDR3 totals 13 residues. CDR3 sequence: CASRDRVSYEQYF. The CDR3 coding sequence is TGTGCCAGCAGGGACAGGGTCTCCTACGAGCAGTACTTC.

This chain links TRBV5-4 with TRBJ1-3; D perhaps matches TRBD1 (6 bases). CDR1 is SGHNT, CDR2 YYREEE, per germline (reference sequence). The length of the CDR3 is 13 residues. V was cut by 4 bases and J by 6 bases, with 11 bases left in between. CDR3 protein: CASSMDSLNTIYF. The CDR3 bases are TGTGCCAGCAGCATGGACAGTTTAAACACCATATATTTT.

The chain couples TRBV7-5 to TRBJ1-1; the table's D call TRBD1 went unverified against the DNA. TRBV7-5 is an annotated pseudogene. CDR3 size: 18 residues. The CDR3 loop reads CARSLARTGGPVGTEAFF. In DNA form, the CDR3 reads TGTGCCAGAAGCTTAGCGAGGACAGGGGGCCCAGTTGGAACTGAAGCTTTCTTT.

Worth noting for this clone: Other DNA sequences in this specimen translate into the identical CDR3. This chain links TRBV9 with TRBJ2-1; maybe TRBD2 (6 bases). Germline V gene sequence: CDR1 SGDLS, CDR2 YYNGEE. V lost 2 bases to trimming and J lost 4 bases, with 13 bases between them. The CDR3 contains 15 residues. For the CDR3, the DNA is TGTGCCAGCAGCGTGGGCACCGGGACTTACAATGAGCAGTTCTTC. Translation gives CASSVGTGTYNEQFF.

The chain recombines TRBV19 with TRBJ2-2; D gene ambiguous. V lost 5 bases to trimming and J lost 4 bases, with 11 bases between them. The V gene's germline CDR1 is LNHDA and CDR2 SQIVND (reference sequence). This CDR3 has 14 amino acids. The DNA for the CDR3 is TGTGCCAGTAGTGCGGATTTTATCACCGGGGAGCTGTTTTTT. It translates to CASSADFITGELFF.

V usage is TRBV12-5 and J usage is TRBJ2-1, with D tentatively TRBD1 (6 bases). V was pared by 0 bases and J by 2 bases, with 14 bases between. The V gene's germline CDR1 is LGHNT and CDR2 FRNRAP. This CDR3 has 17 amino acids. The CDR3 loop is CASGLVRLGATYNEQFF. The CDR3 DNA reads TGTGCTAGTGGTTTGGTAAGGCTGGGGGCGACCTACAATGAGCAGTTCTTC.

This chain connects TRBV7-9 to TRBJ2-6, with unresolved D. The CDR3 length is 15 residues. Looked up from germline, CDR1 is SEHNR and CDR2 is FQNEAQ (reference sequence). V lost 3 bases to trimming and J lost 0 bases, with 6 bases between them. CDR3 loop: CASSFSASGANVLTF. The CDR3 DNA sequence: TGTGCCAGCAGCTTCAGCGCCTCTGGGGCCAACGTCCTGACTTTC.

This chain links TRBV28 with TRBJ1-5; no reliable D call. Germline V lookup: CDR1 MDHEN, CDR2 SYDVKM. CDR3 length: 16 amino acids. Trimming removed 2 bases at V and 0 bases at J, with 11 bases between. CDR3 region: CASSLVGQYSNQPQHF. The CDR3 DNA sequence: TGTGCCAGCAGTTTAGTAGGGCAGTATAGCAATCAGCCCCAGCATTTT.

The rearrangement joins TRBV18 to TRBJ2-1; 10 nucleotides align to TRBD2. In germline, CDR1 is KGHSH, CDR2 LQKENI. Trimming removed 3 bases from V and 5 bases from J; junction bases left unmatched: 7. This CDR3 has 16 amino acids. The CDR3 protein is CASSPPRLAGDNEQFF. The CDR3, as DNA: TGTGCCAGCTCACCCCCTCGGCTAGCGGGAGACAATGAGCAGTTCTTC.

As regards this clone: In the same sample, other DNA sequences code for this CDR3. The V call is TRBV20-1, the J call TRBJ1-1; D unresolved. The V and J ends lost 5 bases and 10 bases respectively, with 5 bases between them. The CDR3 is made up of 8 amino acids. The V gene's germline CDR1 is DFQATT and CDR2 SNEGSKA (reference sequence). The CDR3 protein is CSARGAFF. CDR3 sequence (DNA): TGCAGTGCTCGGGGAGCTTTCTTT.

V is TRBV10-3 and J is TRBJ2-3; D may match TRBD1 or TRBD2 (5 bases each). The CDR3 loop spans 13 amino acids. Trimming removed 6 bases from V and 6 bases from J, with 13 bases in between. The germline V gene has CDR1 ENHRY and CDR2 SYGVKD. CDR3 in amino acids: CAIRGVEGDTQYF. The CDR3 DNA follows: TGTGCCATCAGGGGGGTAGAGGGGGATACGCAGTATTTT.

The gene calls are TRBV6-5 and TRBJ2-7; D perhaps matches TRBD2 (6 bases). CDR3 size: 11 residues. Germline V lookup: CDR1 MNHEY, CDR2 SVGAGI. Trimming pared 7 bases from V and 3 bases from J, leaving 7 bases between. The CDR3 sequence: CASMGGYEQYF. The CDR3 DNA follows: TGTGCCAGCATGGGAGGCTACGAGCAGTACTTC.

With regard to this clone: The junction departs from the called germline gene at one end, perhaps through a read error. The CDR3: CASSYSPSTEAFF. DNA of the CDR3: TGTGCCAGCAGCTACTCGCCGAGCACTGAAGCTTTCTTT. The chain has TRBV6-5 and TRBJ1-1, with D unresolved. Germline loops: CDR1 MNHEY, CDR2 SVGAGI. The CDR3 is made up of 13 amino acids.